The sequence of this T cell receptor (beta chain) was determined in a study of blood T cell repertoires in COVID-19 (TCRdb year 2020). Turning to the overall study: Collaborator samples came from the United States, Italy and Spain and covered acute and convalescent phases of COVID-19. HLA class I and class II types, where available, came from metadata supplied by the sample provider rather than from assay-based typing. The material from the prospective study consisted of cDNA or gDNA derived from T cells, B-cell-depleted T cells, or PBMCs. The dataset comprised deeply sampled blood TCRbeta repertoires from subjects exposed to, actively infected with, or recovered from COVID-19. The repertoires were released in a freely available public database meant as a resource for research on the immune response to SARS-CoV-2. Samples came from the ongoing ImmuneRACE study (first 160 participants) plus 1,254 subjects from 6 global collaborators. The sample metadata nearly always contained a de-identified subject ID, COVID-19 status, age in years and sex. Results the study describes overall, beyond this receptor: How much clinical and demographic metadata was included differed by source and by participant, and the metadata was provided uncurated.

Collaborating institutions collected whole blood in K2EDTA tubes following their own protocols. For TCRbeta analysis, collaborators shipped samples in one of three forms: frozen whole blood, isolated PBMCs, or DNA extracted from either of those sample types. As encoded in the germline V gene (reference sequence), CDR1 is LNHDA while CDR2 is SQIVND. The CDR3 has 14 amino acids, counting the end cysteine and phenylalanine. Just CDR3 DNA is preserved here, 42 bases in frame from base 1. At the junction V is shortened by 4 bases and J by 5 bases, with 14 bases in between. On this clone: No cognate antigen has been identified for it. Base qualities are not recorded, but no much larger clone differs from it by a single base.

TCRbeta CDR3 regions were amplified from genomic DNA by means of the immunoSEQ Assay, a bias-controlled multiplex PCR. The paper's processing steps were these. The number of nucleated cells in each sample was estimated by amplification of reference gene primers within the assay. Sequence reads were collapsed and filtered to measure the absolute abundance of every unique TCRbeta CDR3 rearrangement. Productive Simpson clonality was computed per sample as the square root of Simpson's diversity index over productive rearrangements. In its TCRdb copy, this immuneACCESS table keeps in-frame sequences only and misses some clones. Where compared with another copy, unresolved V genes explain less than half of these, and the others have no known cause. V and J calls and clone size are copied from that table; D and trimming were computed from the DNA. This sample holds roughly 320,000 clones; approximately 85% were observed only once. The ten most abundant clones make up more than 6% of the sample.

The V gene is TRBV19 and the J gene is TRBJ1-2; the D gene remains uncertain. The sequenced sample consisted of peripheral blood. The sequence derives from a human donor in a cohort sampled during active COVID-19. The CDR3 in this case is CASSTAEERYGYTF. The nucleotides read TGTGCCAGTAGTACCGCAGAAGAGAGGTATGGCTACACCTTC.